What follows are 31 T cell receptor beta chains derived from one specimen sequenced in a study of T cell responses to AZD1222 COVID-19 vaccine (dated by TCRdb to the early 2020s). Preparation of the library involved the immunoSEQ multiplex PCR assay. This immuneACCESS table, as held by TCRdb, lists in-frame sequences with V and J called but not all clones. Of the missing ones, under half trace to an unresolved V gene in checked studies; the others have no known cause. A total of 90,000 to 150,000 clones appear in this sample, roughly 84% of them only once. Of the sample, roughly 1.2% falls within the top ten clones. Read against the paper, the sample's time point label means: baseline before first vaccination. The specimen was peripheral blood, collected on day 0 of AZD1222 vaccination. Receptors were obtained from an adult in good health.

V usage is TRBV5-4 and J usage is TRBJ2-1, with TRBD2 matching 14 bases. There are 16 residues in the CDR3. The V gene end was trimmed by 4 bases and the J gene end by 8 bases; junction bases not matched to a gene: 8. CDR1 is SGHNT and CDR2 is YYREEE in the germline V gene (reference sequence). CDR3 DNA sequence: TGTGCCAGCAGCCCTAGACTAGCGGGGGGGCCTGATGAGCAGTTCTTC. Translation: CASSPRLAGGPDEQFF.

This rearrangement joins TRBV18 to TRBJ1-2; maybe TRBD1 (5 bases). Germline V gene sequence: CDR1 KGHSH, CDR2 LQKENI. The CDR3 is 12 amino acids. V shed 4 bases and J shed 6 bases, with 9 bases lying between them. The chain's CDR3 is CASSRSGDGYTF. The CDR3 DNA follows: TGTGCCAGCTCACGCTCGGGGGATGGCTACACCTTC.

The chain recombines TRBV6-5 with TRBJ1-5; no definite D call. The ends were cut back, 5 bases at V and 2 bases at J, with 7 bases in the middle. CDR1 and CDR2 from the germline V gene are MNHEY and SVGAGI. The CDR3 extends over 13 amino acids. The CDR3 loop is CASSPWGNQPQHF. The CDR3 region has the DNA TGTGCCAGCAGTCCTTGGGGCAATCAGCCCCAGCATTTT.

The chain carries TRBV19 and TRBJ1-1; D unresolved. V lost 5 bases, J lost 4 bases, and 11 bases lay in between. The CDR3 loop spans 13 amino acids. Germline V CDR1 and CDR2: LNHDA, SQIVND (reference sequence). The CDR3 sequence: CASSAQVGTEAFF. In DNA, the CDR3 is TGTGCCAGTAGTGCCCAGGTGGGCACTGAAGCTTTCTTT.

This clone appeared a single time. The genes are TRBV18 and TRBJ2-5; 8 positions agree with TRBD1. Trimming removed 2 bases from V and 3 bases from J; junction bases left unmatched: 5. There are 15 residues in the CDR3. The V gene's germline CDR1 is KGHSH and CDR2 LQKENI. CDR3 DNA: TGTGCCAGCTCACCAGGGCAGGGGGCGGAAGAGACCCAGTACTTC. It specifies CASSPGQGAEETQYF.

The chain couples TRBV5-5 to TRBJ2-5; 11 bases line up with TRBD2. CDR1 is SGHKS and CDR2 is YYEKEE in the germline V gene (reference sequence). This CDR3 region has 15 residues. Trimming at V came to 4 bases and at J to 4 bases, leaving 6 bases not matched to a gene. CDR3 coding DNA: TGTGCCAGCAGCCGGGAAGGACTAGCGGGAGAGACCCAGTACTTC. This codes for CASSREGLAGETQYF.

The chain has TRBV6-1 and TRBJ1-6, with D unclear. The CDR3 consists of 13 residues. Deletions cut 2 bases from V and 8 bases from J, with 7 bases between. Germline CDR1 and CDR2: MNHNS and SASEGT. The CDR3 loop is CASSETQDSPLHF. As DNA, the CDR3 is TGTGCCAGCAGTGAAACCCAGGATTCACCCCTCCACTTT.

CDR3 coding DNA: TGTGCCAGCAGCTCAACCGGGACAGAAGAGACCCAGTACTTC. This encodes CASSSTGTEETQYF. The chain employs TRBV5-4 and TRBJ2-5; TRBD1 matches 7 bases. This CDR3 is built from 14 residues. Germline CDR1 and CDR2: SGHNT and YYREEE (reference sequence). With V trimmed by 3 bases and J by 3 bases, 5 bases remained unmatched.

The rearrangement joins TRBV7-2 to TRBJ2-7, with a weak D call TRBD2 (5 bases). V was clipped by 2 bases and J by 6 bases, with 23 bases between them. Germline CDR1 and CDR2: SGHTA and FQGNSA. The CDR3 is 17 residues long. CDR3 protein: CASSLYTTLGPRGEQYF. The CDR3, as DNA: TGTGCCAGCAGCTTATATACAACCCTCGGCCCCCGGGGCGAGCAGTACTTC. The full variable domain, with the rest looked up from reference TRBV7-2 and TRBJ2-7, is GAGVSQSPSNKVTEKGKDVELRCDPISGHTALYWYRQSLGQGLEFLIYFQGNSAPDKSGLPSDRFSAERTGGSVSTLTIQRTQQEDSAVYLCASSLYTTLGPRGEQYFGPGTRLTVT.

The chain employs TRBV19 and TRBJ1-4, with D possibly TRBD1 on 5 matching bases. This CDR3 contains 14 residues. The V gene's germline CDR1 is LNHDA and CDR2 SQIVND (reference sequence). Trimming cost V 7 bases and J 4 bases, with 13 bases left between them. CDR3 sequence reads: CASTPRGRNEKLFF. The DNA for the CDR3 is TGTGCCAGTACCCCGCGGGGACGTAATGAAAAACTGTTTTTT.

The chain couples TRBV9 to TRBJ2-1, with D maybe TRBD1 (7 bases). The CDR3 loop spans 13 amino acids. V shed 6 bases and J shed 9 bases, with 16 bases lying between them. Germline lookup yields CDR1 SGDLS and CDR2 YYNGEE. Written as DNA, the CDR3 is TGTGCCAGCAACTCCCAGGGGGGTTTTGAGCAGTTCTTC. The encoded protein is CASNSQGGFEQFF.

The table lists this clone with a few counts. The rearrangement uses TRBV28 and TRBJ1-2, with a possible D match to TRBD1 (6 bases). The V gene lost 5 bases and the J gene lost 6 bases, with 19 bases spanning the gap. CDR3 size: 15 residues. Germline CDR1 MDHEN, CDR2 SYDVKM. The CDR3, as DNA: TGTGCCAGCAGTCAGAGGACAGTAAGACTAGATGGCTACACCTTC. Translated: CASSQRTVRLDGYTF.

CDR3 sequence (DNA): TGTGCCAGCAGTGGGACCTTAGCGGGGGGGCAAGAGACCCAGTACTTC. The encoded protein is CASSGTLAGGQETQYF. This chain links TRBV6-1 with TRBJ2-5, with 11 bases that match TRBD2. There are 16 residues in the CDR3. J lost 2 bases, V lost 4 bases, and 6 bases had no gene match. Germline CDR1 and CDR2: MNHNS and SASEGT.

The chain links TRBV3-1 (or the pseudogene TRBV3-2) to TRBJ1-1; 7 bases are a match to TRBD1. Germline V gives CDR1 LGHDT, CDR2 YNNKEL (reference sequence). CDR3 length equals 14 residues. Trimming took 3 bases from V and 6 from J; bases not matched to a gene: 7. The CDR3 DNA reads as TGTGCCAGCAGCCATTTACAGGGGAATGCTGAAGCTTTCTTT. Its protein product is CASSHLQGNAEAFF.

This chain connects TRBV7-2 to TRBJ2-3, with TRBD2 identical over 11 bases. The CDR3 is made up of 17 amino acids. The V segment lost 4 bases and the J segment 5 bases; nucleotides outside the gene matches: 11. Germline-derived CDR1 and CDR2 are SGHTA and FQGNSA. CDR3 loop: CASSSWASGGQGDTQYF. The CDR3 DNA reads TGTGCCAGCAGCTCCTGGGCTAGCGGGGGGCAGGGAGATACGCAGTATTTT.

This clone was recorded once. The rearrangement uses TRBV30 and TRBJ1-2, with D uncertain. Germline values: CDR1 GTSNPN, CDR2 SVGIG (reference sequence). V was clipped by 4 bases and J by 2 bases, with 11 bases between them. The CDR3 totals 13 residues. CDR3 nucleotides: TGTGCCTGGATGAGGAGGCAGAACTATGGCTACACCTTC. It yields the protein CAWMRRQNYGYTF.

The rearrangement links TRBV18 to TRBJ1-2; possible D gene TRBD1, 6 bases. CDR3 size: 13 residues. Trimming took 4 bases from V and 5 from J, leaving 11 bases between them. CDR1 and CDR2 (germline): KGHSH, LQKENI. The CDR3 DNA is TGTGCCAGCTCACAAGCAGGGGCTTATGGCTACACCTTC. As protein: CASSQAGAYGYTF.

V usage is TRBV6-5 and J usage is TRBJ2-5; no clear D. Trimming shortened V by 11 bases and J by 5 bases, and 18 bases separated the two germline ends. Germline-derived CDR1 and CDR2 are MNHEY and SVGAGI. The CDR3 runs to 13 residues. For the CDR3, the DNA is TGTGCCGTTTCACCACGGCCGGACGAGACCCAGTACTTC. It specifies CAVSPRPDETQYF.

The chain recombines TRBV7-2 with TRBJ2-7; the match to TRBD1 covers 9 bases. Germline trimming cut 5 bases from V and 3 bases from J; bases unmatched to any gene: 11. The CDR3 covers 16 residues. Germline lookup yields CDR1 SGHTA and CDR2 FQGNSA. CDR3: CASSPSAGTGHYEQYF. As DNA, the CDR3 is TGTGCCAGCAGCCCCTCCGCCGGGACAGGGCACTACGAGCAGTACTTC.

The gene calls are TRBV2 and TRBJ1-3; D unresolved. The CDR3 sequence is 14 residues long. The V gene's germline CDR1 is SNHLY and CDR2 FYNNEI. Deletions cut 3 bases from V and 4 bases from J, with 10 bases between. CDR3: CASSDFLGGNTIYF. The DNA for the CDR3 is TGTGCCAGCAGTGATTTCCTCGGAGGAAACACCATATATTTT.

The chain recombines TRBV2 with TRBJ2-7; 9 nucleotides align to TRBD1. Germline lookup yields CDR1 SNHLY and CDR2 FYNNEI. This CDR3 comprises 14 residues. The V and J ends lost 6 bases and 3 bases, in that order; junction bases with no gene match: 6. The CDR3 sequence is CASSPTGGIYEQYF. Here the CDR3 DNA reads TGTGCCAGCAGCCCCACAGGGGGCATCTACGAGCAGTACTTC.

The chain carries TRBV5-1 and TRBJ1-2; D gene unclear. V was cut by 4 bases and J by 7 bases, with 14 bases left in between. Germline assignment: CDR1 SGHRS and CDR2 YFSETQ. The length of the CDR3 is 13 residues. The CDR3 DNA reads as TGCGCCAGCAGCACAAACCCGGGGTCTGGCTACACCTTC. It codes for CASSTNPGSGYTF. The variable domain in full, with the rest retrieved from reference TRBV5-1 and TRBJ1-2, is KAGVTQTPRYLIKTRGQQVTLSCSPISGHRSVSWYQQTPGQGLQFLFEYFSETQRNKGNFPGRFSGRQFSNSRSEMNVSTLELGDSALYLCASSTNPGSGYTFGSGTRLTVV.

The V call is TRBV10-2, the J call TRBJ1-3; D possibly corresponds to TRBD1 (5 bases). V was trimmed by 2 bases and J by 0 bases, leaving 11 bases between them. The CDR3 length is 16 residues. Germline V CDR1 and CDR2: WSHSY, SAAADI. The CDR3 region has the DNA TGCGCCAGCAGTGAGGACAGCTTATCCTCTGGAAACACCATATATTTT. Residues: CASSEDSLSSGNTIYF.

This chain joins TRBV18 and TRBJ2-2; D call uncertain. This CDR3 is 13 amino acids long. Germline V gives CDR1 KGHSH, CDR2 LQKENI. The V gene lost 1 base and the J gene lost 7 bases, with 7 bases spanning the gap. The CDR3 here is CASSPRSNGELFF. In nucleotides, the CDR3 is TGTGCCAGCTCACCACGGAGTAACGGGGAGCTGTTTTTT.

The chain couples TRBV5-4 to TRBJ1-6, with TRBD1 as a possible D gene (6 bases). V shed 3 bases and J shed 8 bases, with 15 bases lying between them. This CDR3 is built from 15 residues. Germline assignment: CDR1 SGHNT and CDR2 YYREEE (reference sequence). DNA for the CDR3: TGTGCCAGCAGCTGGGGGGGCCAGTTGGATTCACCCCTCCACTTT. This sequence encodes CASSWGGQLDSPLHF.

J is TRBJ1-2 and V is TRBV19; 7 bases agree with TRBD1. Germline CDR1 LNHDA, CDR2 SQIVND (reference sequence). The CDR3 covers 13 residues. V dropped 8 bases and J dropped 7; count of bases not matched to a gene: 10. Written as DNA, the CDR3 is TGTGCCAGTTACCGAACAGGGGCTAGTGGCTACACCTTC. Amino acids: CASYRTGASGYTF.

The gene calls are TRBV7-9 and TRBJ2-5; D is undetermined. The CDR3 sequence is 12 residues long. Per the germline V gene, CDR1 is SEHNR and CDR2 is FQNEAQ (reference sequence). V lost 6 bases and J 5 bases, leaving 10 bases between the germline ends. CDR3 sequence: CASSRDLETQYF. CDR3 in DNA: TGTGCCAGCAGTCGCGACTTGGAGACCCAGTACTTC.

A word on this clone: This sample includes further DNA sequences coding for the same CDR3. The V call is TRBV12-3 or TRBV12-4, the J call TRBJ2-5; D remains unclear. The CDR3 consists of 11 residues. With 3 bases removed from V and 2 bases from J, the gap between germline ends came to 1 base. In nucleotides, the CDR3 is TGTGCCAGCAGTTTGCAAGAGACCCAGTACTTC. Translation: CASSLQETQYF.

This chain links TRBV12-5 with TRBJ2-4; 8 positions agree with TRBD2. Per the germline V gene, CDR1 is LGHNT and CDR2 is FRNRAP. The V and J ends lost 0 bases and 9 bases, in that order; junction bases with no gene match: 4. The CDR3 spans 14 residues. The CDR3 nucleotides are TGTGCTAGTGGTTTGGTAGCGGGGGAGGCCATTCAGTACTTC. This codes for CASGLVAGEAIQYF.

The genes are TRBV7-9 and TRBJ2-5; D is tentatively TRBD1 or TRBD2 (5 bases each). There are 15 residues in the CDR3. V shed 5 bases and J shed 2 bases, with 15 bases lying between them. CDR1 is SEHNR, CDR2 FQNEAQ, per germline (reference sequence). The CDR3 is CASSAPWDGQETQYF. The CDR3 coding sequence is TGTGCCAGCAGCGCACCGTGGGACGGACAAGAGACCCAGTACTTC.

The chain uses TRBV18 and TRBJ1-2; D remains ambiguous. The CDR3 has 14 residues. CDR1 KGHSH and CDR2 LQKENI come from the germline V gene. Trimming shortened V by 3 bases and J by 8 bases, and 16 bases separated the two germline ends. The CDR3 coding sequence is TGTGCCAGCTCACCGAGTGGACCGTCGGCCGGCTACACCTTC. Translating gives CASSPSGPSAGYTF.